This is a list of T cell receptor beta chains from one sample in a study of blood T cells in healthy people across ages. TCRdb reprocessed the 5' RACE reads via MiXCR and lists one record per CDR3 protein. The data show hundreds of thousands of distinct CDR3 sequences, over 20% seen once. Sequencing was done on a sample of blood. The receptors were gathered from a man between 65 and 79 years old in good health. Both conserved end residues are part of each CDR3. D genes are given only for firm matches. Rows may omit the clone size; those that give it use once, few, many or a size class.

cdr3_nt cdr3_aa clone_size d_call j_call v_call
TGCAGCGGGTACCAGGGAATCTATGGCTACACCTTC CSGYQGIYGYTF few - TRBJ1-2 TRBV29-1
TGCAGCGTTGAAGCCAACAGGGGGAACGCCGGGGAGCTGTTTTTT CSVEANRGNAGELFF - TRBD1 TRBJ2-2 TRBV29-1
TGTGCCAGCAGTGCGGGACACCTCAATCAGCCCCAGCATTTT CASSAGHLNQPQHF few - TRBJ1-5 TRBV12-3/TRBV12-4
TGCAGTGCTATTAGGGGAACAGGGGGTAATGAAAAACTGTTTTTT CSAIRGTGGNEKLFF - TRBD1 TRBJ1-4 TRBV20-1
TGTGCCAGCAGTTCTCACACCGGGACAGGGGGAAGTGGCTACACCTTC CASSSHTGTGGSGYTF few TRBD1 TRBJ1-2 TRBV12-3/TRBV12-4
TGCAGTGCCACGGGCCCGACAGGGCCTAACACTGAAGCTTTCTTT CSATGPTGPNTEAFF - TRBD1 TRBJ1-1 TRBV20-1
TGTGCCAGCAGCCAGTGGCAAGCGGGGGCTTCCGGGGAGCTGTTTTTT CASSQWQAGASGELFF - TRBD2 TRBJ2-2 TRBV3-1
TGCGCCAGCAGCTTGGGCCCATTACCAACTAGCACAGATACGCAGTATTTT CASSLGPLPTSTDTQYF few - TRBJ2-3 TRBV5-1
TGTGCCAGCAGTTTCGCGGGGGGAACTAATGAAAAACTGTTTTTT CASSFAGGTNEKLFF many - TRBJ1-4 TRBV6-5
TGTGCCAGCAGGGGACTTGGGGAGGGGAATGAGCAGTTCTTC CASRGLGEGNEQFF - TRBD2 TRBJ2-1 TRBV12-3/TRBV12-4
TGTGCCAGCAGCCCCGGGACTACCATGTACGAGCAGTACTTC CASSPGTTMYEQYF few TRBD2 TRBJ2-7 TRBV4-2
TGTGCCAGCAGTTCACCCCGGGGGACAGGGGGAAAAAATGAGCAGTTCTTC CASSSPRGTGGKNEQFF many TRBD1 TRBJ2-1 TRBV28
TGTGCCTGCCGGTTGTACACAGATACGCAGTATTTT CACRLYTDTQYF - - TRBJ2-3 TRBV2
TGCAGTGCTAGAGCGGGGGAAGGAGCGGGCGTCACAGATACGCAGTATTTT CSARAGEGAGVTDTQYF few - TRBJ2-3 TRBV20-1
TGTGCCAGCAGAACGGGACAGGGCTCTCCGTACTTC CASRTGQGSPYF few TRBD1 TRBJ2-1 TRBV7-8
TGTGCCAGCAGCTTTAGTACCAGCGAGCAGTACTTC CASSFSTSEQYF - - TRBJ2-7 TRBV7-9
TGCGCCAGCAGCCAAGAATTCGTTCGGGAGCTTGAGCAGTTCTTC CASSQEFVRELEQFF few - TRBJ2-1 TRBV4-3
TGTGCCAGCAAAATCACGGCGACCTACAATGAGCAGTTCTTC CASKITATYNEQFF - - TRBJ2-1 TRBV2
TGTGCCAGCTCACCTCGAACTAGCGGGAGGAGCTCCTACAATGAGCAGTTCTTC CASSPRTSGRSSYNEQFF - TRBD2 TRBJ2-1 TRBV18
TGCGCCAGCAGCTTGTATCTTAGCGGAACTCCCCAAGAGACCCAGTACTTC CASSLYLSGTPQETQYF - - TRBJ2-5 TRBV5-1
TGTGCCAGCAGTTTAGCCTTCAGGGGAGGGCAAAACATTCAGTACTTC CASSLAFRGGQNIQYF - - TRBJ2-4 TRBV12-3/TRBV12-4
TGTGCCAGCCGTTCCTATAGCGGCTCCTACAATGAGCAGTTCTTC CASRSYSGSYNEQFF many - TRBJ2-1 TRBV2
TGCAGCGTGACGGGACTAGCGGGATTCACAGATACGCAGTATTTT CSVTGLAGFTDTQYF - TRBD2 TRBJ2-3 TRBV29-1
TGTGCCAGCAGCCAGTGGGCGGGGGGGGCCACAGATACGCAGTATTTT CASSQWAGGATDTQYF few TRBD2 TRBJ2-3 TRBV3-1
TGTGCCAGCAGCACAACAACAGGGTACTCACCCCTCCACTTT CASSTTTGYSPLHF few - TRBJ1-6 TRBV7-6
TGCAGTGCTAGAGATGACCGCGGTCCCTACAATGAGCAGTTCTTC CSARDDRGPYNEQFF few - TRBJ2-1 TRBV20-1
TGTGCCAGCAGCTTGGATCTATCGGAGGAAAAACTGTTTTTT CASSLDLSEEKLFF few - TRBJ1-4 TRBV5-6